Each of the 25 T cell receptor beta chains below was sequenced from the same sample in a study of identical twins. Via MiXCR, TCRdb re-called the 5' RACE reads, giving one row per CDR3 protein. The sample has around 480,000 distinct CDR3 sequences, 11% to 15% seen once. This sample was shared with a second study, whose subject was yellow fever vaccine responses in identical twins.

The sequenced sample consisted of CD4+ T cells sorted from blood. Receptors were obtained from a woman under 30 in good health.

The rearrangement links TRBV29-1 to TRBJ1-5; weak D call: TRBD1 (6 bases). The V and J ends lost 6 bases and 3 bases respectively, with 12 bases between them. Germline V lookup: CDR1 SQVTM, CDR2 ANQGSEA. The CDR3 is 13 residues long. As DNA, the CDR3 is TGCAGCGTCGCCGGGGGCCTCAATCAGCCCCAGCATTTT. Protein sequence: CSVAGGLNQPQHF.

This clonotype was counted many times. V usage is TRBV7-6 and J usage is TRBJ1-1; 7 nucleotides align to TRBD1. The V and J ends lost 4 bases and 7 bases, in that order; junction bases with no gene match: 6. Germline assignment: CDR1 SGHVS and CDR2 FNYEAQ. This CDR3 is built from 13 residues. The CDR3: CASSSTGYLEAFF. In DNA, the CDR3 is TGTGCCAGCAGCTCGACAGGGTACCTTGAAGCTTTCTTT.

This clonotype appeared a few times. The chain employs TRBV5-1 and TRBJ2-7, with a possible D match to TRBD1 (6 bases). CDR3 size: 15 residues. The V end was cut by 3 bases, the J end by 4 bases, with 17 bases between. Germline CDR1 and CDR2: SGHRS and YFSETQ. In nucleotides, the CDR3 is TGCGCCAGCAGCTCTGCCAGGGGATCGACGTACGAGCAGTACTTC. Translating it yields CASSSARGSTYEQYF.

The table lists this clonotype with many counts. The rearrangement links TRBV2 to TRBJ2-7, with D perhaps being TRBD1 or TRBD2 (5 bases each). CDR3 length equals 15 residues. The V end was cut by 8 bases, the J end by 4 bases, with 21 bases between. Germline CDR1 and CDR2: SNHLY and FYNNEI. CDR3 loop: CASRIRDGGTYEQYF. In DNA, the CDR3 is TGTGCCAGCCGAATAAGGGACGGCGGAACTTACGAGCAGTACTTC.

This clonotype came up a few times. This chain links TRBV18 with TRBJ1-2; possibly TRBD1 for D (6 bases). The CDR3 is 14 amino acids. The V end lost 5 bases, the J end lost 3 bases, and 13 bases lay between the germline ends. CDR1 KGHSH and CDR2 LQKENI come from the germline V gene. CDR3 DNA sequence: TGTGCCAGCTCAGTACAGGGATCCGACTATGGCTACACCTTC. Its translation: CASSVQGSDYGYTF.

This clonotype came up once. The V call is TRBV18, the J call TRBJ1-4, with D hard to call. The ends were cut back, 3 bases at V and 5 bases at J, with 10 bases in the middle. The CDR3 has 14 amino acids. CDR1 and CDR2 from the germline V gene are KGHSH and LQKENI. CDR3 nucleotide sequence: TGTGCCAGCTCACCCACCACAGTAAATGAAAAACTGTTTTTT. Protein: CASSPTTVNEKLFF.

The chain employs TRBV20-1 and TRBJ2-1; 10 bases are a match to TRBD2. The germline gives CDR1 DFQATT, CDR2 SNEGSKA (reference sequence). The CDR3 loop spans 16 amino acids. Trimming at V came to 0 bases and at J to 1 base, leaving 3 bases not matched to a gene. CDR3 loop: CSARDHSGRSYNEQFF. The CDR3 DNA reads TGCAGTGCTAGAGACCATAGCGGGAGGTCCTACAATGAGCAGTTCTTC.

The chain couples TRBV27 to TRBJ2-7, with no clear D. Germline V gene sequence: CDR1 MNHEY, CDR2 SMNVEV (reference sequence). Trimming shortened V by 6 bases and J by 3 bases, and 12 bases separated the two germline ends. The CDR3 spans 13 residues. In DNA form, the CDR3 reads TGTGCCAGCAGCTCCCTGAATGTCTACGAGCAGTACTTC. This codes for CASSSLNVYEQYF.

This sequence joins TRBV7-9 and TRBJ1-1, with D maybe TRBD1 (6 bases). V lost 5 bases to trimming and J lost 2 bases, with 15 bases between them. Germline lookup yields CDR1 SEHNR and CDR2 FQNEAQ (reference sequence). This CDR3 region has 15 residues. CDR3: CASSAGHPPNTEAFF. DNA of the CDR3: TGTGCCAGCAGCGCGGGACACCCCCCAAACACTGAAGCTTTCTTT.

This chain uses TRBV7-8 with TRBJ2-5; D unclear. Between the trimmed V and J ends, which lost 4 bases and 2 bases, there was a span of 14 bases. The CDR3 covers 15 residues. Germline values: CDR1 SGHVS, CDR2 FQNEAQ. CDR3 sequence reads: CASSSETKGQETQYF. Written as DNA, the CDR3 is TGTGCCAGCAGCTCCGAGACCAAGGGACAAGAGACCCAGTACTTC.

The genes are TRBV3-1 and TRBJ2-1, with D perhaps matching TRBD1 (5 bases). Trimming removed 1 base from V and 13 bases from J, with 17 bases in between. Germline V gene data show CDR1 as LGHDT and CDR2 as YNNKEL (reference sequence). CDR3 length: 14 amino acids. Written as DNA, the CDR3 is TGTGCCAGCAGCCAAGTAGGATCAAGGGGCCCCCAGTTCTTC. Translating it yields CASSQVGSRGPQFF.

This clonotype was seen only a few times. The chain joins TRBV5-1 to TRBJ2-1; D unresolved. Germline CDR1 is SGHRS and CDR2 is YFSETQ. Trimming took 0 bases from V and 6 from J, leaving 13 bases between them. This CDR3 region has 15 residues. DNA of the CDR3: TGCGCCAGCAGCTTGGTTGTTAGGGTGGGCAATGAGCAGTTCTTC. It codes for CASSLVVRVGNEQFF.

The table lists this clonotype with a few counts. This sequence joins TRBV20-1 and TRBJ2-5, with a weak D call TRBD2 (6 bases). Germline lookup yields CDR1 DFQATT and CDR2 SNEGSKA (reference sequence). The CDR3 runs 15 residues. Trimming cost V 1 base and J 3 bases, with 15 bases left between them. The chain's CDR3 is CSARVGGTMKETQYF. The DNA of the CDR3 is TGCAGTGCTAGAGTGGGGGGTACCATGAAAGAGACCCAGTACTTC.

The chain combines TRBV6-5 with TRBJ2-7; tentatively, D is TRBD2 (5 bases). Germline CDR1 and CDR2: MNHEY and SVGAGI. The CDR3 totals 13 residues. With 0 bases removed from V and 3 bases from J, the gap between germline ends came to 6 bases. This CDR3 is CASSYSEGYEQYF. DNA for the CDR3: TGTGCCAGCAGTTACTCAGAGGGCTACGAGCAGTACTTC.

The chain has TRBV29-1 and TRBJ1-1; 7 bases align to TRBD1. The CDR3 loop spans 13 amino acids. With 7 bases clipped from V and 1 base from J, the junction kept 6 bases outside the gene matches. Germline lookup yields CDR1 SQVTM and CDR2 ANQGSEA. CDR3: CSASRQGNTEAFF. The CDR3, as DNA: TGCAGCGCTTCCCGACAGGGGAACACTGAAGCTTTCTTT.

The V gene is TRBV7-2, the J gene TRBJ2-7; 9 bases are a match to TRBD2. V shed 0 bases and J 4 bases; nucleotides not matched to a gene: 7. The CDR3 runs 16 residues. CDR1 and CDR2 (germline): SGHTA, FQGNSA. CDR3 protein: CASSLAASGTLYEQYF. The CDR3 region has the DNA TGTGCCAGCAGCTTAGCCGCTAGCGGGACCCTTTACGAGCAGTACTTC. Using reference TRBV7-2 and TRBJ2-7 for the parts outside the CDR3, the full variable domain is GAGVSQSPSNKVTEKGKDVELRCDPISGHTALYWYRQSLGQGLEFLIYFQGNSAPDKSGLPSDRFSAERTGGSVSTLTIQRTQQEDSAVYLCASSLAASGTLYEQYFGPGTRLTVT.

The gene calls are TRBV6-1 and TRBJ2-7; the D is unclear. This CDR3 contains 15 residues. Per the germline V gene, CDR1 is MNHNS and CDR2 is SASEGT. Trimming removed 7 bases from V and 5 bases from J, with 21 bases in between. The CDR3 is CASTPTRLGTHEQYF. DNA of the CDR3: TGTGCCAGCACCCCGACAAGGTTGGGAACCCACGAGCAGTACTTC.

The chain carries TRBV7-2 and TRBJ2-7, with unresolved D. This CDR3 has 14 amino acids. V dropped 2 bases and J dropped 2 bases, with 10 bases sitting between them. CDR1 and CDR2 from the germline V gene are SGHTA and FQGNSA. The CDR3 here is CASSLNWQAYEQYF. The DNA for the CDR3 is TGTGCCAGCAGCTTAAATTGGCAGGCCTACGAGCAGTACTTC. Using reference TRBV7-2 and TRBJ2-7 for the parts outside the CDR3, the full variable domain is GAGVSQSPSNKVTEKGKDVELRCDPISGHTALYWYRQSLGQGLEFLIYFQGNSAPDKSGLPSDRFSAERTGGSVSTLTIQRTQQEDSAVYLCASSLNWQAYEQYFGPGTRLTVT.

This rearrangement joins TRBV20-1 to TRBJ2-1; D remains unclear. The ends were cut back, 3 bases at V and 3 bases at J, with 6 bases in the middle. CDR3 size: 12 residues. CDR1 DFQATT and CDR2 SNEGSKA come from the germline V gene (reference sequence). The CDR3 DNA is TGCAGTGCTAGTTTGGGCTACAATGAGCAGTTCTTC. It is translated as CSASLGYNEQFF.

This clonotype was counted a few times. The J gene is TRBJ2-3, the V gene TRBV5-1; 9 bases are shared with TRBD1. The ends lost 1 base at V and 1 base at J; junction bases unmatched: 7. The CDR3 is 17 residues long. Germline values: CDR1 SGHRS, CDR2 YFSETQ. The CDR3 DNA is TGCGCCAGCAGCTTGATTGTGGGACAGGGTGGCACAGATACGCAGTATTTT. It is translated as CASSLIVGQGGTDTQYF.

Many counts were recorded for this clonotype. The chain has TRBV7-2 and TRBJ2-7; D is uncertain. This CDR3 has 14 amino acids. V lost 0 bases and J 2 bases, leaving 8 bases between the germline ends. The germline V gene has CDR1 SGHTA and CDR2 FQGNSA. CDR3 DNA: TGTGCCAGCAGCTTAGCAGGGTTAGCCTACGAGCAGTACTTC. Protein product: CASSLAGLAYEQYF.

The V and J genes are TRBV28 and TRBJ2-7; 9 nucleotides line up with TRBD1. V lost 7 bases, J lost 6 bases, and 13 bases stayed unmatched. The CDR3 is 15 residues long. Germline CDR1 reads MDHEN; CDR2 reads SYDVKM. The CDR3, as DNA: TGTGCCAGCACACCACAGGGGGCAGTAACGGGCGAGCAGTACTTC. Its protein product is CASTPQGAVTGEQYF. Full variable domain (rest looked up from reference TRBV28 and TRBJ2-7): DVKVTQSSRYLVKRTGEKVFLECVQDMDHENMFWYRQDPGLGLRLIYFSYDVKMKEKGDIPEGYSVSREKKERFSLILESASTNQTSMYLCASTPQGAVTGEQYFGPGTRLTVT.

There are a few counts of this clonotype. The rearrangement links TRBV28 to TRBJ2-5, with TRBD2 matching over 12 bases. The V gene end was trimmed by 5 bases and the J gene end by 4 bases; junction bases not matched to a gene: 14. The germline V gene encodes CDR1 MDHEN and CDR2 SYDVKM. This CDR3 region has 18 residues. This CDR3 is CASSHRLAGALQGETQYF. In nucleotides, the CDR3 is TGTGCCAGCAGTCACCGACTAGCGGGGGCCCTCCAGGGAGAGACCCAGTACTTC. Looking up the rest from reference TRBV28 and TRBJ2-5 gives the full variable domain: DVKVTQSSRYLVKRTGEKVFLECVQDMDHENMFWYRQDPGLGLRLIYFSYDVKMKEKGDIPEGYSVSREKKERFSLILESASTNQTSMYLCASSHRLAGALQGETQYFGPGTRLLVL.

This chain links TRBV5-1 with TRBJ2-2, with D possibly being TRBD1 or TRBD2 (6 bases each). Germline-derived CDR1 and CDR2 are SGHRS and YFSETQ. The CDR3 sequence is 15 residues long. V gave up 2 bases and J gave up 4 bases, with 12 bases separating them. The CDR3 sequence: CASSFNGGRTGELFF. DNA for the CDR3: TGCGCCAGCAGCTTTAACGGGGGCCGCACCGGGGAGCTGTTTTTT.

The chain combines TRBV6-2 or TRBV6-3 with TRBJ1-5; D is unclear. This CDR3 spans 14 amino acids. V was shortened by 6 bases and J by 5 bases, with 14 bases between the two germline ends. Germline CDR1 and CDR2: MNHEY and SVGEGT. In DNA form, the CDR3 reads TGTGCCAGCAGCCTCCCGGGAGGGTATCAGCCCCAGCATTTT. This encodes CASSLPGGYQPQHF.